What follows is one T cell receptor beta chain and its context. Its antigen is unknown. No base quality values were provided; no much bigger clone lies one nucleotide off. Here V drops 6 bases and J drops 0 bases, and the junction holds 10 bases not matched to any gene. Including the terminal cysteine and phenylalanine, the CDR3 comprises 15 residues. Of the read, only the CDR3 DNA is kept; its 45 bases are in frame from base 1. CDR1 DFQATT and CDR2 SNEGSKA were looked up in the germline V gene (reference sequence). The data were taken from a study of blood T cells in healthy people across ages (dated by TCRdb to between 2015 and 2016). Turning to the overall study: Template switching captured roughly one uniquely barcoded TCR beta cDNA molecule per two T cells in model experiments. Age-related changes in TCR beta repertoire diversity were measured in the study by deep sequencing normalized with unique cDNA molecular identifiers. To avoid experimental bias, donors of different ages were spread randomly across the sequencing lanes. For two donors (one aged 18 to 30 and one aged 80 or older), the study analyzed two additional independent replicas of 1 million unique cDNA reads from the same blood draw. The donors were split into four age groups: young (average roughly 15 years), middle-aged (roughly 39), aged (approximately 60) and long-lived (about 74).

Library preparation used 5' RACE. The sequencer was an Illumina HiSeq 2500. A second PCR of about 7 to 12 cycles was run with a J-beta primer mix and a sample-barcoded 5' primer. A unique molecular identifier was introduced onto each TCR beta cDNA molecule by a template-switch 5' adaptor carrying 12 random nucleotides. At least 2.5 million CDR3-containing paired-end reads were obtained from each sample. First-strand cDNA was synthesized from all RNA with the Mint cDNA synthesis kit, primed by a TRBC-specific oligonucleotide. After uracil-DNA glycosylase treatment, a first 18-cycle PCR used universal primers M1SS and BC2_uni_R on all cDNA. The study's processing was this. For normalization, 1 million high-quality reads were randomly selected from each sample, with every read carrying a distinct molecular identifier. Instead of being binned into consensus sequences, reads that shared molecular identifiers were thrown out. MiTCR, with a Q25 quality threshold and the strictest error-elimination algorithm, was used for CDR3 identification, clonotype clustering and error correction. A nonparametric unseen species model with Euler transformation was used to estimate lower-bound total TCR beta diversity. Starting from the raw public reads, TCRdb applied fastp trimming at Q25, assembled clones with MiXCR and retained in-frame beta chains. Each CDR3 protein appears once, grouped with its most common genes and DNA. V and J calls and clone size were set by TCRdb, not the authors. The sample data list some 1.5 million distinct CDR3 sequences, and roughly 30% of these were observed just once. The ten biggest clones cover 6.5% to 8.5% of the sample.

General study outcomes and caveats: Compared with the aged group, the long-lived group had more naive CD4+ T cells, fewer expanded clones and increased TCR diversity, suggesting age selection. Estimates of total diversity based on one million sequenced T cells were regarded as lower bounds and as underestimates. A strong correlation was found between observed TCR beta diversity and the percentage of naive T cells measured by flow cytometry. As age increased, observed TCR beta diversity per million T cells dropped in a roughly linear way, and a significant reduction was already evident by age 40. Because the CMV infection status of the donors was unknown, age-related changes in expanded clonotypes may potentially have been confounded. Conclusive comparison of naive and antigen-experienced compartments was prevented by the profiling of bulk unsorted PBMCs.

The donors were roughly 39 Caucasian individuals from Russia, aged roughly 6 to 100 years, who were systemically healthy. Each donor gave about 11 milliliters of peripheral blood, drawn into EDTA-treated Vacutainer tubes. Ficoll-Paque density-gradient centrifugation was used to isolate PBMCs, with at least 7 million obtained per sample. Total RNA, at least 6 micrograms per sample, was extracted from PBMCs with Trizol reagent. For every donor, flow cytometry on a PBMC aliquot measured the percentage of naive CD45RAhigh/CD27high T cells. Sequences were obtained from blood. The receptor's source is a woman aged 25-40 years in good health. The rearrangement joined TRBV20-1 to TRBJ2-7, with TRBD1 identical over 8 junction bases. The CDR3 region has the sequence CSAADRDRSSYEQYF. The DNA sequence is TGCAGTGCCGCCGACCGGGACAGGAGCTCCTACGAGCAGTACTTC.